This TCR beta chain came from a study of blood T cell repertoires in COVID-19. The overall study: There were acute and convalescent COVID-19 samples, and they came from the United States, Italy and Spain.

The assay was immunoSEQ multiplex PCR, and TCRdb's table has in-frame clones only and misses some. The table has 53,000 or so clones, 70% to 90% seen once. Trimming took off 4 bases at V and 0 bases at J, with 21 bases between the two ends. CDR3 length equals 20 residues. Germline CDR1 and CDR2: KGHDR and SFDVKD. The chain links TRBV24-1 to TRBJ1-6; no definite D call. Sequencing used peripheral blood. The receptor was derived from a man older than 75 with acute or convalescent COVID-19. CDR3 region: CATSEKGTSMKSSYNSPLHF. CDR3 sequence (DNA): TGTGCCACCAGTGAAAAGGGTACTAGTATGAAGAGCTCCTATAATTCACCCCTCCACTTT.